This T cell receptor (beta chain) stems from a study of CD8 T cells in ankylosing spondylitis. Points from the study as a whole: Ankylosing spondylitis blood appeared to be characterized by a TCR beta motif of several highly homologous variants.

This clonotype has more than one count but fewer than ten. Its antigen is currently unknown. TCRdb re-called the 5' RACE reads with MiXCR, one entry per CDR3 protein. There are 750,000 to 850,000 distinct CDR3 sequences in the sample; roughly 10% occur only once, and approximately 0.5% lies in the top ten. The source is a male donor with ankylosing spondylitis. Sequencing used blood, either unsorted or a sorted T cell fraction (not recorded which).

The CDR3 is CSARGDGDNEKLFF. The CDR3 DNA is TGCAGTGCTAGAGGGGACGGAGATAATGAAAAACTGTTTTTT. The chain recombines TRBV20-1 with TRBJ1-4; weak D call: TRBD1 (5 bases). Germline-derived CDR1 and CDR2 are DFQATT and SNEGSKA (reference sequence). Trimming stripped 1 base from V and 4 bases from J, with 10 bases between. CDR3 length equals 14 residues.